Below are 5 T cell receptor beta chains sequenced from a single sample in a study of blood T cell repertoires in COVID-19. Assay: immunoSEQ multiplex PCR; the TCRdb copy retains only in-frame clones and omits some. The sample carries 40,000 to 50,000 clones, around 87% recorded once. Sample: peripheral blood. All receptors derive from a woman aged 80 or over with COVID-19, enrolled during active disease.

The chain couples TRBV18 to TRBJ1-1; D call uncertain. Germline lookup yields CDR1 KGHSH and CDR2 LQKENI. CDR3 length equals 13 residues. V dropped 3 bases and J dropped 1 base, with 6 bases sitting between them. The CDR3 DNA is TGTGCCAGCTCACCGACGGGGAACACTGAAGCTTTCTTT. Translation: CASSPTGNTEAFF.

In its sample, this clone was seen a few times. The V call is TRBV4-1, the J call TRBJ1-4; 7 bases match TRBD1. V shed 0 bases, J shed 7 bases, and the junction held 2 bases outside the gene matches. This CDR3 spans 14 amino acids. Germline V CDR1 and CDR2: MGHRA, YSYEKL. The CDR3: CASSQDRGIEKLFF. The CDR3 region has the DNA TGCGCCAGCAGCCAAGACAGGGGGATTGAAAAACTGTTTTTT.

J is TRBJ2-7 and V is TRBV15, with 9 bases identical to TRBD2. The germline V gene has CDR1 LNHNV and CDR2 YYDKDF (reference sequence). Germline trimming cut 1 base from V and 4 bases from J; bases unmatched to any gene: 5. The CDR3 spans 15 residues. CDR3 bases: TGTGCCACCAGCAGAGGAACTAGCGGGCTGTACGAGCAGTACTTC. This gives the protein CATSRGTSGLYEQYF.

V is TRBV18 and J is TRBJ1-2; TRBD1 aligns across 8 bases. Germline CDR1 and CDR2: KGHSH and LQKENI. CDR3 length: 17 residues. Unmatched junction bases numbered 12, after V lost 6 bases and J lost 0 bases. The CDR3 nucleotides read TGTGCCAGCTCCCCTGGACAGGGAGGGAAAGCTAACTATGGCTACACCTTC. It encodes CASSPGQGGKANYGYTF.

V is TRBV7-2 and J is TRBJ2-2, with 9 bases identical to TRBD1. The CDR3 length is 15 residues. The V gene end was trimmed by 1 base and the J gene end by 5 bases; junction bases not matched to a gene: 2. CDR1 and CDR2 from the germline V gene are SGHTA and FQGNSA. This chain's CDR3 is CASSLVGQGTGELFF. The CDR3 region has the DNA TGTGCCAGCAGCTTAGTGGGACAGGGAACCGGGGAGCTGTTTTTT.